This TCR beta chain was identified in a study of shared clonotypes between healthy human individuals (dated by TCRdb to the early 2020s). For context, the study as a whole: A couple of women and a few men aged 18 to 49 years were included in the cohort. For each donor, CD4 naive and CD4 memory were each given three plates, CD8 naive was given two plates, and CD8 memory was given one plate. The study deeply sequenced blood TCR repertoires of several healthy adults to estimate repertoire size and the extent of clonotype sharing between individuals. To increase sequencing depth and limit assay-specific biases, TCR repertoire library preparation and sequencing were carried out by different laboratories using diverse techniques. Leukapheresis yielded between about 0.9 and 9 billion PBMCs per donor. The paper as a whole reports these results and caveats: The small number of donors limited the genetic and exposure-history diversity represented. Rarefaction of sorted-subset datasets indicated incomplete sequencing despite the large sequencing depth. Based on pairwise subsampling, the degree of clonotype sharing among donors was expected to be affected by sequencing depth. When several donors were compared, the shared fraction of clonotypes was about 5.2% for naive CD4, 3% to 4% for naive CD8, 2% to 2.5% for memory CD4, and approximately 0.4% for memory CD8. Clonotypes shared by all four sorted-subset donors showed higher generation probabilities than non-shared clonotypes. Larger estimated clonotype richness was generally found for naive subsets than for memory subsets. Sampling was restricted to blood, and TCR repertoires in tissue are likely to differ from TCR repertoires in blood.

TCR CDR3 regions were amplified from genomic DNA by multiplex PCR using the deep immunoSEQ assay. Extracted genomic DNA from each cell subset was spread evenly across all wells of several immunoSEQ 96-well plates, with each plate serving as a replicate. For sorted subsets, 200 to 250 ng genomic DNA, equal to some 28,000 T cell genomes, was loaded into each replicate PCR. Purified libraries were quantified with a Qubit 3.0 fluorometer, sized on a Bioanalyzer 2100, and re-quantified with the KAPA Library Quantification kit. A separate single-read 150-cycle Illumina NextSeq 550 flow cell was used to sequence each immunoSEQ 96-well plate. As for the original processing: Because the immunoSEQ output held only junctional sequences and lacked quality scores, the filtering could not match the filtering applied to full-length reads. To assign V/J genes and CDR3, sequences were annotated against IMGT germline references using PyIR, a Python wrapper for IgBLAST v1.9. Reads were removed for weak V/J assignments (E-value above 1e-6), missing CDR3, stop codons, out-of-frame junctions, or ambiguous translated residues. A V3J clonotype was defined by an identical inferred V gene, J gene, and CDR3 amino acid sequence. To compute the percentage overlap between repertoires, the number of shared unique clonotypes was divided by the size of the smaller repertoire. Three approaches were used to assess repertoire richness: RTK rarefaction, the Chao1 estimator, and Recon v2.1 estimates of unobserved clonotypes. OLGA was used to compute generation probabilities for all TCRbeta clonotypes that the gDNA method yielded from a few donors. TCRdb provides this immuneACCESS table in a form limited to in-frame rearrangements. Some clones are lacking; in checked studies, under half of them reflect an unresolved V gene, and why the rest are absent is not known. For V, J and clone size, that table is used; D and trimming come from the DNA. This sample is represented by around 940,000 clones; 70% to 85% of them were singletons. The ten biggest clones cover approximately 1.5% of the sample.

Trimming accounts for 4 bases at V and 5 bases at J, while the number of junction bases matched to no gene is 8. The CDR3 spans 14 residues, from the cysteine through the phenylalanine. The entry retains the CDR3 DNA only, 42 bases that are in frame from base 1. The germline V gene sets CDR1 to SGHRS and CDR2 to YFSETQ. Notes on this clone: No antigen is known for it. Base qualities were left out, and no much larger clone turns up one base away.

Healthy HIV-negative adults with no recently reported acute infections or vaccinations were included as donors. Only Caucasian adults living in Nashville, Tennessee, USA were represented among the donors. Magnetic negative selection was used to enrich CD4+ T cells, after which naive cells were positively selected on CD45RA and the negative fraction became the memory subset. Blood was obtained by leukapheresis, after which PBMCs were separated by Ficoll-Histopaque density gradient centrifugation and cryopreserved in liquid nitrogen vapor phase. Analytical flow cytometry was used to check the purity and quantity of each magnetically sorted T cell population. Each sorted fraction had its genomic DNA isolated and then quantified by UV absorbance on a Nanodrop 2000c.

The sample comprised memory CD4+ T cells sorted from blood. The cell subset or site label corresponds to: CD45RA-negative fraction. This TCR was recovered from a man in his late teens or twenties in good health. The chain is encoded by TRBV5-1 joined to TRBJ2-5; TRBD1 aligns with 7 central bases. The nucleotide sequence reads TGCGCCAGCAGCGCGGACAGGCTCGCGGAGACCCAGTACTTC. Translated, it gives CASSADRLAETQYF. The CDR3, completed at both ends by the reference TRBV5-1 and TRBJ2-5 genes, gives the full variable domain KAGVTQTPRYLIKTRGQQVTLSCSPISGHRSVSWYQQTPGQGLQFLFEYFSETQRNKGNFPGRFSGRQFSNSRSEMNVSTLELGDSALYLCASSADRLAETQYFGPGTRLLVL.